The 30 T cell receptor beta chains below all came from one sample that was sequenced in a study of pediatric ulcerative colitis. The repertoire was sequenced with immunoSEQ multiplex PCR; TCRdb's copy has only in-frame clones and lacks some. The sample records about 34,000 clones, roughly four fifths being singletons. During colonoscopy, one to two rectal pinch biopsies were collected. Sequencing was done on a sample of gut tissue. The receptors shown here come from a boy aged 5-17 years with severe ulcerative colitis.

The J gene is TRBJ1-1, the V gene TRBV4-2; D is ambiguous. CDR1 is LGHNA, CDR2 YNFKEQ, per germline. The V end lost 2 bases, the J end lost 1 base, and 5 bases lay between the germline ends. The CDR3 covers 13 residues. CDR3 DNA sequence: TGTGCCAGCAGCCAAAGAGGGAACACTGAAGCTTTCTTT. It encodes CASSQRGNTEAFF.

The rearrangement uses TRBV7-2 and TRBJ2-1; D might be TRBD1 or TRBD2, each matching 5 bases. CDR1 and CDR2 (germline): SGHTA, FQGNSA. CDR3 size: 13 residues. Deletions cut 2 bases from V and 9 bases from J, with 11 bases between. The CDR3 DNA sequence: TGTGCCAGCAGCTTAAATCCTGGGACTGAGCAGTTCTTC. This translates into CASSLNPGTEQFF.

This chain uses TRBV5-6 with TRBJ2-7; D is undetermined. Germline values: CDR1 SGHDT, CDR2 YYEEEE. V lost 4 bases to trimming and J lost 3 bases, with 11 bases between them. The CDR3 is 13 residues long. CDR3 amino acids: CASSPTTGYEQYF. In DNA form, the CDR3 reads TGTGCCAGCAGCCCAACGACGGGCTACGAGCAGTACTTC.

This sequence joins TRBV6-1 and TRBJ2-7, with unresolved D. The CDR3 is made up of 14 amino acids. The germline V gene has CDR1 MNHNS and CDR2 SASEGT. The ends were cut back, 5 bases at V and 6 bases at J, with 17 bases in the middle. The CDR3 DNA sequence: TGTGCCAGCAGTTCTGAAAACTACGTTTCCGAGCAGTACTTC. The encoded protein is CASSSENYVSEQYF.

This clone appeared once. The CDR3 bases are TGTGCCAGCAGCCCCCCCGATGCGGATACGCAGTATTTT. Residues: CASSPPDADTQYF. V gene TRBV7-3 combines with J gene TRBJ2-3; D call uncertain. The CDR3 consists of 13 residues. V was clipped by 5 bases and J by 6 bases, with 12 bases between them. CDR1 and CDR2 (germline): SGHTA, FQGTGA.

V gene TRBV11-2 combines with J gene TRBJ2-7; no reliable D call. From germline, CDR1 is SGHAT and CDR2 FQNNGV. The CDR3 is 11 residues long. V was shortened by 5 bases and J by 4 bases, with 6 bases between the two germline ends. CDR3 coding DNA: TGTGCCAGCAGCCGGAAGTACGAGCAGTACTTC. As protein: CASSRKYEQYF.

The chain joins TRBV5-4 to TRBJ1-1; D unresolved. This CDR3 spans 14 amino acids. Germline CDR1 and CDR2: SGHNT and YYREEE (reference sequence). Trimming shortened V by 0 bases and J by 0 bases, and 6 bases separated the two germline ends. The CDR3 DNA reads as TGTGCCAGCAGCTTGGGAGAAATGAACACTGAAGCTTTCTTT. It is translated as CASSLGEMNTEAFF.

The rearrangement uses TRBV6-1 and TRBJ1-2; D not certain. Trimming removed 3 bases at V and 2 bases at J, with 7 bases between. Per the germline V gene, CDR1 is MNHNS and CDR2 is SASEGT. The length of the CDR3 is 13 residues. CDR3 in DNA: TGTGCCAGCAGTGAGAACACCAACTATGGCTACACCTTC. Translated: CASSENTNYGYTF.

The rearrangement uses TRBV5-1 and TRBJ2-3; 9 positions match TRBD2. Germline CDR1 SGHRS, CDR2 YFSETQ. The CDR3 loop spans 15 amino acids. The V and J ends lost 7 bases and 6 bases, in that order; junction bases with no gene match: 12. The CDR3 DNA follows: TGCGCCAGCGCCCCCGTCGCGGGGGGGCGGGATACGCAGTATTTT. This codes for CASAPVAGGRDTQYF.

The rearrangement links TRBV27 to TRBJ2-7; a possible D gene is TRBD1 (5 bases). The V and J ends lost 0 bases and 5 bases respectively, with 8 bases between them. In germline, CDR1 is MNHEY, CDR2 SMNVEV (reference sequence). This CDR3 has 13 amino acids. CDR3 sequence reads: CASSLSRVDEQYF. The CDR3 DNA sequence: TGTGCCAGCAGTTTATCCAGGGTTGACGAGCAGTACTTC.

This clone has just one count. The chain links TRBV14 to TRBJ2-7; TRBD1 is a possible D gene (5 bases). CDR1 is SGHDN and CDR2 is FVKESK in the germline V gene. V gave up 4 bases and J gave up 5 bases, with 15 bases separating them. The CDR3 runs 14 residues. Here the CDR3 reads CASSLSQGVNEQYF. In DNA form, the CDR3 reads TGTGCCAGCAGCCTTTCTCAGGGTGTCAACGAGCAGTACTTC.

This sequence joins TRBV27 and TRBJ1-2; D is possibly TRBD1 (6 bases). The V and J ends lost 11 bases and 2 bases respectively, with 15 bases between them. Germline-derived CDR1 and CDR2 are MNHEY and SMNVEV (reference sequence). CDR3 length equals 13 residues. DNA for the CDR3: TGTGCCTCGCGGACAGATATCAACTATGGCTACACCTTC. This codes for CASRTDINYGYTF.

The chain combines TRBV2 with TRBJ1-5; 7 nucleotides line up with TRBD1. The CDR3 has 16 residues. Per the germline V gene, CDR1 is SNHLY and CDR2 is FYNNEI. The V gene end was trimmed by 6 bases and the J gene end by 3 bases; junction bases not matched to a gene: 11. The CDR3, as DNA: TGTGCCAGCAGCGCCCAACTGGGACAGCACAATCAGCCCCAGCATTTT. Residues: CASSAQLGQHNQPQHF.

The CDR3 nucleotides read TGTGCCAGCAGTTTGTCCGATGGGGGGGGCCAAGAGACCCAGTACTTC. Translating gives CASSLSDGGGQETQYF. This chain uses TRBV27 with TRBJ2-5, with 7 bases identical to TRBD2. The CDR3 spans 16 residues. The germline gives CDR1 MNHEY, CDR2 SMNVEV (reference sequence). J gave up 1 base and V 3 bases, and 8 bases lay outside the gene matches.

The chain links TRBV7-9 to TRBJ1-5; D may be TRBD1 (5 bases). With 5 bases removed from V and 8 bases from J, the gap between germline ends came to 19 bases. From germline, CDR1 is SEHNR and CDR2 FQNEAQ (reference sequence). This CDR3 region has 15 residues. The chain's CDR3 is CASSPKDYVGEPQHF. In DNA, the CDR3 is TGTGCCAGCAGCCCCAAGGACTATGTGGGGGAGCCCCAGCATTTT.

This chain connects TRBV2 to TRBJ1-1; possibly TRBD1 for D (6 bases). The V gene lost 5 bases and the J gene lost 3 bases, with 13 bases spanning the gap. Per germline, CDR1 SNHLY and CDR2 FYNNEI. This CDR3 is 14 amino acids long. The DNA of the CDR3 is TGTGCCAGCAGTCCTCGTACAGGGTACACTGAAGCTTTCTTT. Protein sequence: CASSPRTGYTEAFF.

This clone was seen a few times. The rearrangement joins TRBV30 to TRBJ1-1; 9 bases are a match to TRBD1. V gave up 4 bases and J gave up 4 bases; unmatched junction bases: 16. Germline values: CDR1 GTSNPN, CDR2 SVGIG (reference sequence). The CDR3 is 17 amino acids. The CDR3 spells CAWKLGTGNNVATEAFF. The DNA of the CDR3 is TGTGCCTGGAAGTTGGGGACAGGGAATAACGTCGCCACTGAAGCTTTCTTT.

This clone was seen just once. The rearrangement joins TRBV6-1 to TRBJ2-1; possibly TRBD1 or TRBD2 for D (6 bases each). Trimming cost V 0 bases and J 2 bases, with 17 bases left between them. Per the germline V gene, CDR1 is MNHNS and CDR2 is SASEGT. The CDR3 has 18 amino acids. The CDR3 is CASSEALVEGGPYNEQFF. CDR3 sequence (DNA): TGTGCCAGCAGTGAAGCGCTTGTTGAGGGGGGTCCCTACAATGAGCAGTTCTTC.

The V gene is TRBV2, the J gene TRBJ2-1; D is perhaps TRBD1 or TRBD2 (5 bases each). V dropped 4 bases and J dropped 9 bases, with 10 bases sitting between them. CDR1 and CDR2 (germline): SNHLY, FYNNEI. The CDR3 extends over 12 amino acids. The DNA of the CDR3 is TGTGCCAGCAGTGGGCGTGGGGGTGAGCAGTTCTTC. It specifies CASSGRGGEQFF.

The V and J genes are TRBV2 and TRBJ2-5, with a weak D call TRBD1 (6 bases). This CDR3 contains 14 residues. The V gene lost 7 bases and the J gene lost 2 bases, with 14 bases spanning the gap. Per germline, CDR1 SNHLY and CDR2 FYNNEI. The CDR3 reads CASIVTGIQETQYF. For the CDR3, the DNA is TGTGCCAGCATTGTGACAGGAATACAAGAGACCCAGTACTTC.

The CDR3 spells CASVRDSLTGELFF. In nucleotides, the CDR3 is TGTGCCAGCGTCCGGGACAGCTTGACCGGGGAGCTGTTTTTT. V usage is TRBV11-1 and J usage is TRBJ2-2, with TRBD1 matching 7 bases. This CDR3 comprises 14 residues. CDR1 SGHAT and CDR2 FQDESV come from the germline V gene (reference sequence). The V and J ends lost 8 bases and 5 bases, in that order; junction bases with no gene match: 8.

The chain is built from TRBV18 and TRBJ2-7, with a weak D call TRBD1 (6 bases). Trimming shortened V by 1 base and J by 2 bases, and 6 bases separated the two germline ends. The CDR3 loop spans 13 amino acids. Germline V gives CDR1 KGHSH, CDR2 LQKENI. This CDR3 is CASSPQGAYEQYF. In nucleotides, the CDR3 is TGTGCCAGCTCACCACAGGGGGCCTACGAGCAGTACTTC.

In DNA, the CDR3 is TGTGCCAGCAGCTTAGTAGGGGATGTGGAGACCCAGTACTTC. This codes for CASSLVGDVETQYF. The chain employs TRBV13 and TRBJ2-5, with D possibly matching TRBD1 (5 bases). The CDR3 extends over 14 amino acids. The germline gives CDR1 PRHDT, CDR2 FYEKMQ (reference sequence). Trimming removed 1 base from V and 5 bases from J, with 11 bases in between.

This clone was picked up one time. The V and J genes are TRBV11-2 and TRBJ1-2, with D maybe TRBD1 (5 bases). CDR1 SGHAT and CDR2 FQNNGV come from the germline V gene. Trimming removed 0 bases at V and 9 bases at J, with 8 bases between. CDR3 length: 12 amino acids. The CDR3, as DNA: TGTGCCAGCAGCTTAGAGAGGACAAGCTACACCTTC. Translating it yields CASSLERTSYTF.

The chain uses TRBV30 and TRBJ2-7; D perhaps matches TRBD2 (7 bases). The CDR3 runs 15 residues. Germline CDR1 is GTSNPN and CDR2 is SVGIG (reference sequence). The ends were cut back, 1 base at V and 3 bases at J, with 16 bases in the middle. CDR3 bases: TGTGCCTGGAGTGCTGCCCACGGGGGGCTCTACGAGCAGTACTTC. It codes for CAWSAAHGGLYEQYF.

This clone has a handful of counts. The rearrangement links TRBV7-9 to TRBJ2-7; 7 positions agree with TRBD1. Trimming took 5 bases from V and 0 from J; bases not matched to a gene: 1. CDR3 length equals 13 residues. Per the germline V gene, CDR1 is SEHNR and CDR2 is FQNEAQ (reference sequence). The CDR3, as DNA: TGTGCCAGCAGCCCAGGGGGCTCCTACGAGCAGTACTTC. It translates to CASSPGGSYEQYF. Full variable domain (outside the CDR3, taken from reference TRBV7-9 and TRBJ2-7): DTGVSQNPRHKITKRGQNVTFRCDPISEHNRLYWYRQTLGQGPEFLTYFQNEAQLEKSRLLSDRFSAERPKGSFSTLEIQRTEQGDSAMYLCASSPGGSYEQYFGPGTRLTVT.

This clone was seen just once. The rearrangement joins TRBV5-4 to TRBJ2-7, with D unclear. Germline lookup yields CDR1 SGHNT and CDR2 YYREEE (reference sequence). The V end lost 0 bases, the J end lost 4 bases, and 8 bases lay between the germline ends. CDR3 size: 13 residues. CDR3: CASSLVQTYEQYF. The CDR3 nucleotides are TGTGCCAGCAGCTTGGTACAGACGTACGAGCAGTACTTC.

The V and J genes are TRBV28 and TRBJ1-6; D possibly corresponds to TRBD1 (5 bases). The V end was cut by 1 base, the J end by 10 bases, with 14 bases between. CDR1 and CDR2 from the germline V gene are MDHEN and SYDVKM. This CDR3 region has 15 residues. The chain's CDR3 is CASSLYRQGGSPLHF. The CDR3 DNA sequence: TGTGCCAGCAGTTTATACAGGCAGGGAGGATCACCCCTCCACTTT.

The genes are TRBV6-6 and TRBJ1-2; unclear D gene. V lost 2 bases and J lost 10, with 20 bases in between. Germline CDR1 MNHNY, CDR2 SVGAGI (reference sequence). The CDR3 totals 15 residues. The DNA of the CDR3 is TGTGCCAGCAGTTACCCTGACGAGGGTGTTTTGTCCTACACCTTC. This gives the protein CASSYPDEGVLSYTF.

The chain employs TRBV6-5 and TRBJ1-2; the match to TRBD1 covers 9 bases. CDR1 is MNHEY, CDR2 SVGAGI, per germline. V shed 2 bases and J 2 bases; nucleotides not matched to a gene: 6. CDR3 length equals 16 residues. CDR3 DNA: TGTGCCAGCAGTTACGCGATAACAGGGGGCAACTATGGCTACACCTTC. Protein product: CASSYAITGGNYGYTF.